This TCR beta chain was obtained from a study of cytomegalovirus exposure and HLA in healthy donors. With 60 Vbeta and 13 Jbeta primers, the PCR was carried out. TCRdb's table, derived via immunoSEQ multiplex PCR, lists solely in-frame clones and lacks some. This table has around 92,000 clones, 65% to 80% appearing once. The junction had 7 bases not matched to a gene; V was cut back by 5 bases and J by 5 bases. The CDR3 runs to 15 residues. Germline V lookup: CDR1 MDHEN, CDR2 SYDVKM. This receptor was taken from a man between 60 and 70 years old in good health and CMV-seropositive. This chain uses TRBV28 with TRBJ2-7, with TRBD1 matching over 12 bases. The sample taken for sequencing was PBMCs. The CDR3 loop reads CASSPTGTGGHEQYF. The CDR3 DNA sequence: TGTGCCAGCAGTCCGACCGGGACAGGGGGCCACGAGCAGTACTTC.